The TCR beta chain under discussion was sequenced for a study of cytomegalovirus exposure and HLA in healthy donors listed by TCRdb under 2017. About the study as a whole: An earlier analysis of under 600 of the donors reported 276 Gb of sequence data and roughly 100 million unique TCR beta sequences from some 180 million T cells. About 280 gigabases of sequencing data and around 85 million unique TCR sequences made up an early release that covered 500 to 650 HLA-typed donors. The genetic ancestry cluster associated with self-reported Caucasian donors included approximately 85% of the roughly 400 genotyped donors. The study aimed to test whether signatures of past pathogen exposure could be identified by cataloging public T cell receptors. The study profiled the T cell repertoires of about 640 subjects by immunosequencing and related them to cytomegalovirus serostatus. A separate validation cohort of over a hundred different subjects was used in addition to the roughly 620-subject first cohort. To predict cytomegalovirus infection status, the study combined high-throughput TCR immunosequencing, statistical association of individual TCRs with disease status, and machine learning. To study patterns of TCR occurrence, a later analysis re-analyzed previously published TCR beta repertoires from around 700 donors and added high-resolution HLA genotyping. The later analysis used no new phenotypic data to find candidate immune exposures, relying instead on TCR beta sequences and their occurrence across donors. An earlier analysis of approximately 640 of the donors applied high-throughput TCR beta sequencing to assess whether each TCR beta V gene segment acted as functional or pseudogenic. Donor age, sex, ethnicity and CMV serostatus were compiled alongside the repertoire data. A later genetic analysis used genome-wide SNP genotypes for about three fifths of the 666 donors, treating that subset as a discovery cohort. Every discovery cohort repertoire had been produced on one sequencing platform. Class I and class II HLA loci were covered by the typing at four-digit resolution. Typing coverage varied by locus: roughly 620-640 donors for A, B, C, DRB1 and DQB1; some 520 for DQA1; about 590 for DPA1; fewer than 480 for DPB1. Five DR-DQ haplotypes were handled as single units for association and clustering, since linkage in the cohort was strong. Among approximately 370 genotyped donors of the cohort, an average of roughly 230,000 unique TCR beta nucleotide sequences was sequenced per donor, of which roughly 18% were non-productive.

CDR1 and CDR2 are drawn from the germline V gene: MNHEY, SVGAGI. The CDR3 measures 16 amino acids from cysteine to phenylalanine. The sequence is cut down to CDR3 DNA, 48 bases in frame from base 1. Trimming removed 2 bases from V and 4 bases from J, leaving 17 bases between the germline ends. Beyond this particular receptor, the publication reports: A later genetic analysis reported fewer N-insertions in productive TCRs among donors in an Asian-associated ancestry cluster than the roughly 700-donor mean. The earlier analysis of about 600 of the donors excluded some 15 rarely observed V segments, including chromosome 9 orphons, because counts were too low. In a later analysis, TCR association rates were found to vary across HLA loci, with the most associated TCRs seen for DRB1 alleles and the fewest for HLA-C alleles. In an earlier analysis of 587 of the donors, most TCR beta V segments appeared in productive rearrangements about 87% or about 30% of the time, broadly matching IMGT annotations. A few of the identified cytomegalovirus-associated TCR beta chains were confirmed in vitro to be specific for cytomegalovirus antigens. For the cohort, immune exposure information was limited to CMV serostatus. Roughly uniform sequencing depth across donors was assumed in presence/absence analyses, although this assumption may not hold. A later analysis found that HLA-associated TCR beta chains were more clonally expanded and had lower generation probabilities than equally common non-associated chains. A later genetic analysis associated a missense DCLRE1C variant with V-gene and J-gene trimming of TCR beta chains, and an independent cohort replicated the association. The cohort was sequenced for TCR beta chains only, and without alpha or paired-chain data the features that could be detected were limited. Because HLA typing was unavailable for some donors at each locus, only the typed subset was used in association tests. In a later analysis, some 18,000 TCR beta sequences were associated with specific HLA alleles at a false discovery rate of 0.05. According to a later analysis, most CMV-associated TCR beta chains appeared to be HLA-restricted, and the HLA associations seemed to be driven largely by CMV exposure. Some IMGT-functional V segments, including TRBV6-2 and TRBV6-3, could not be distinguished by the 87-base-pair reads and were therefore excluded. The classifier was reported to diagnose cytomegalovirus status with high specificity and sensitivity in both the original and validation cohorts. Several of the top co-occurrence clusters appeared to be linked to parvovirus B19, influenza, CMV and Epstein-Barr virus, according to a later analysis. Assigning TCR associations to individual alleles was difficult when HLA alleles, especially DR and DQ, strongly co-occurred. A cluster of highly shared sequence variants was judged likely to be a technical artifact of the sequencing pipeline. Correlated functional status among segregating V segments might reflect linkage disequilibrium, but an unknown experimental factor could not be ruled out. A further reported finding was that TCR beta sequences accurately predicted the HLA-A and HLA-B alleles for most subjects in the first cohort. The study gave a list of 150 to 200 TCR beta chains associated with cytomegalovirus. Across donors, most TCR sequences were observed very rarely, whereas some public TCRs were present in many individuals. The authors suggested that the approach could potentially be extended to other disease states and immunological phenotypes.

In total, about 650 healthy bone marrow donors made up the cohort. Cohort members were all nominally healthy when sampled, although unrecorded immune exposures were likely present. The donor was CMV seropositive and was included in the group of some 290 seropositive cohort members. A peripheral blood sample was provided by each donor, and peripheral blood mononuclear cells were used for TCR beta sequencing. The Qiagen DNeasy Blood Extraction Kit was used to extract genomic DNA from the blood cell samples. The library was prepared using the immunoSEQ multiplex PCR assay. A mixture of 60 forward primers for TCR Vbeta segments and 13 reverse primers for TCR Jbeta segments was used in the multiplex PCR. The CDR3 region of rearranged TCR beta genes was amplified from genomic DNA by a multiplex PCR assay. The amplified TCR beta libraries were sequenced on the Illumina HiSeq System as 87-base-pair reads. The paper's data handling went like this. In a later analysis, some 80 million unique TCR beta chains were counted across the 500 to 700 repertoires, and roughly 10 million of these chains were shared by at least two donors. Raw reads were error-corrected and collapsed into unique sequences with a nearest-neighbor algorithm that merged closely related sequences to remove PCR and sequencing errors. To assign V, D and J gene segments, CDR3 sequences were aligned to IMGT reference sequences. For a sequence to be retained, a match of at least six nucleotides to both a V gene segment and a J gene segment was required. Rearrangements were called productive when the CDR3 lacked stop codons and stayed in frame with V and J; all others were non-productive. Following IMGT convention, CDR3 was defined as the stretch from the second conserved V-encoded cysteine to the conserved J-encoded phenylalanine. The earlier analysis of about 590 of the donors excluded sequences that lacked an unambiguous match to a single V gene segment. An earlier analysis of about 590 of the donors classified V segments as functional when productive rearrangements were above 56.7% and as segregating when the standard deviation between donors was above 5%. A statistical classification framework was built for diagnosing cytomegalovirus status from the catalog of TCR beta chain sequences. In a later analysis, V and J genes were assigned by comparing TCR nucleotide sequences against IMGT/GENE-DB human TR gene sequences. The TCRdist pipeline was used in a later analysis to assign CDR3 sequences and most-parsimonious VDJ recombination scenarios. A later analysis defined each TCR beta chain by its CDR3 amino acid sequence plus V-gene family, and excluded reads lacking a unique V-gene family. To address suspected cross-contamination and a sequencing artifact, a later analysis removed approximately 600 highly shared, low-generation-probability nucleotide sequences. In a later analysis, a clonal expansion index was calculated for each public chain from normalized within-repertoire ranks of inferred template counts. A later analysis computed generation probabilities with a VDJ recombination model fitted to out-of-frame rearrangements, and checked the results against IGoR. Hypergeometric tests were used in a later analysis to score TCR-TCR, TCR-HLA and TCR-CMV co-occurrence, with a repertoire-size bias correction applied to the TCR pairs. A later analysis estimated false discovery rates by permuting HLA or CMV assignments 20 times. In a later analysis, co-occurring TCRs were grouped with DBSCAN, and TCRdist sequence similarity was added when clustering was performed within HLA-allele-positive subsets. Repertoires with fewer than 30,000 or more than 120,000 public chains, plus five repertoires with anomalous nucleotide sharing, were excluded from co-occurrence clustering. TCRdb re-hosts the immuneACCESS table, in-frame sequences only. Its copies lack some clones; in the studies checked, an unresolved V gene accounts for under half of them, and the cause for the rest is not known. The V and J calls and clone size were taken over from that table, and D and trimming were inferred from the DNA. The sample records about 140,000 clones, approximately 80% of which are singletons. The biggest ten clones account for less than 1.5% of the sample.

As to this clone: Its specific antigen is unknown. Per-nucleotide qualities are absent, and no much larger clonotype sits a single base away.

The V and J genes are TRBV6-5 and TRBJ2-5; the D gene is unclear. The source material was PBMCs. This clonotype was obtained from a man aged 25 to 40 in good health and CMV-seropositive. The CDR3 protein sequence reads: CASSYEEWPTRETQYF. The DNA sequence is as follows: TGTGCCAGCAGTTACGAGGAGTGGCCCACAAGAGAGACCCAGTACTTC.